Reported below is one T cell receptor (beta chain). Via MiXCR, TCRdb re-called the RT-PCR reads, giving one row per CDR3 protein. The sample has 2,500 to 3,500 distinct CDR3 sequences, more than 7% seen once. Trimming took 6 bases from V and 2 from J, leaving 21 bases between them. CDR3 size: 17 residues. Looked up from germline, CDR1 is KGHSH and CDR2 is LQKENI. This record comes from a study of immune reconstitution after stem cell transplant in scleroderma. This specimen was acquired before or after autologous hematopoietic stem cell transplantation (not recorded which). The chain joins TRBV18 to TRBJ2-3, with D maybe TRBD1 (5 bases). The sequence was obtained from a female donor with systemic sclerosis. The CDR3 region has the DNA TGTGCCAGCTCGCCCTTGATATCGGACATTTTCACAGATACGCAGTATTTT. The encoded protein is CASSPLISDIFTDTQYF. The full variable domain, its missing parts supplied by reference TRBV18 and TRBJ2-3, is NAGVMQNPRHLVRRRGQEARLRCSPMKGHSHVYWYRQLPEEGLKFMVYLQKENIIDESGMPKERFSAEFPKEGPSILRIQQVVRGDSAAYFCASSPLISDIFTDTQYFGPGTRLTVL.